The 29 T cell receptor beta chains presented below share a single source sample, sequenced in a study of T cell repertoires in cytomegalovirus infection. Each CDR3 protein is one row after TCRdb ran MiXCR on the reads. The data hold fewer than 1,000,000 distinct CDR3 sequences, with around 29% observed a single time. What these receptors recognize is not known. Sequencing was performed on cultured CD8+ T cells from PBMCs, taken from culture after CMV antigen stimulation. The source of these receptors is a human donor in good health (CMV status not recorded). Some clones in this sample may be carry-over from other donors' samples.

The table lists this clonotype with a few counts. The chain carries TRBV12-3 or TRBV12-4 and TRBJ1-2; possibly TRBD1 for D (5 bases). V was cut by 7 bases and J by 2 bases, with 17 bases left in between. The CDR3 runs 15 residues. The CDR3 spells CASIIGTLGNYGYTF. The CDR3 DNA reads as TGTGCCAGCATTATCGGGACTCTCGGGAACTATGGCTACACCTTC.

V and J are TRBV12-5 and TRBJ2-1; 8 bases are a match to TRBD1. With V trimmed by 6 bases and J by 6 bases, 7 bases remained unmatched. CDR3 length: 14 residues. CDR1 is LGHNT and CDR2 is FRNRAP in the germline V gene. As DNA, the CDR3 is TGTGCTAGTGGAACGACAGGGGCGTCCAATGAGCAGTTCTTC. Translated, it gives CASGTTGASNEQFF.

The DNA of the CDR3 is TGTGCCAGCAGTTCGGGGACGGGGACTTACTATGGCTACACCTTC. Amino acids: CASSSGTGTYYGYTF. The chain combines TRBV6-1 with TRBJ1-2; D is possibly TRBD1 (5 bases). Germline V gene lookup returns CDR1 MNHNS and CDR2 SASEGT. The CDR3 runs 15 residues. Between the trimmed V and J ends, which lost 5 bases and 3 bases, there was a span of 16 bases.

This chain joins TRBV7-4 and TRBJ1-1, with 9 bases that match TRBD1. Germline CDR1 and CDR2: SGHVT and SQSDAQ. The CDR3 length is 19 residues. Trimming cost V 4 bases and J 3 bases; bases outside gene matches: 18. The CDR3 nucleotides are TGTGCCAGCAGCTCCCCGCGGACAGGGGATGTTATAGGGCACACTGAAGCTTTCTTT. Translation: CASSSPRTGDVIGHTEAFF.

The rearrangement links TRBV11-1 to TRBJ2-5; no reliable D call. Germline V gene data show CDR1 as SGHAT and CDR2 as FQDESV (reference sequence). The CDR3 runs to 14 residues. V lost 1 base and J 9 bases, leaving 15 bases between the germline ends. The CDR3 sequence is CASSLESYPKAQYF. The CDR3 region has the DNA TGTGCCAGCAGCTTAGAGTCCTACCCAAAGGCCCAGTACTTC.

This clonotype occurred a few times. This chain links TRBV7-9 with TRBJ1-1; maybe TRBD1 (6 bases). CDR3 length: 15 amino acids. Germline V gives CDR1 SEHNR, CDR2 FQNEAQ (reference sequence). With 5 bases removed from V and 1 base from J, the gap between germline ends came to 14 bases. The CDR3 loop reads CASSRTGTTNTEAFF. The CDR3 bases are TGTGCCAGCAGCCGAACCGGGACAACGAACACTGAAGCTTTCTTT.

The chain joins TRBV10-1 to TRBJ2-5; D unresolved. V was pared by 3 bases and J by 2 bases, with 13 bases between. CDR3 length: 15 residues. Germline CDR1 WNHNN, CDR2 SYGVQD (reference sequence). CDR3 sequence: CASSDLNRPQETQYF. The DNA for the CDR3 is TGCGCCAGCAGTGACTTAAACAGACCTCAAGAGACCCAGTACTTC.

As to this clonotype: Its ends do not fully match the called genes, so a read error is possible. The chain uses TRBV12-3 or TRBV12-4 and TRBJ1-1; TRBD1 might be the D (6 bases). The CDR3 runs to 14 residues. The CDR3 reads CASSLTVRGTDAFF. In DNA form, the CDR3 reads TGTGCCAGCAGTCTGACAGTGAGGGGGACTGATGCTTTCTTT.

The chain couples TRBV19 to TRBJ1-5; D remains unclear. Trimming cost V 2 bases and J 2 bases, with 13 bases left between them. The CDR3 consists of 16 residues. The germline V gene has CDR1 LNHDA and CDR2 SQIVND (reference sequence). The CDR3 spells CASSIRRELGNQPQHF. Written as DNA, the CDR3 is TGTGCCAGTAGTATAAGGAGGGAGTTAGGCAATCAGCCCCAGCATTTT.

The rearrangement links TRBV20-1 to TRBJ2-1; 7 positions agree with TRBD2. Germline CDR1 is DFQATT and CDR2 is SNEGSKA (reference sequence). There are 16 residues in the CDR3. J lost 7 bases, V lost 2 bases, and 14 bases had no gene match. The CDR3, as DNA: TGCAGTGCTAGACCATTAGACGGCGGGGGTGGGAATGAGCAGTTCTTC. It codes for CSARPLDGGGGNEQFF.

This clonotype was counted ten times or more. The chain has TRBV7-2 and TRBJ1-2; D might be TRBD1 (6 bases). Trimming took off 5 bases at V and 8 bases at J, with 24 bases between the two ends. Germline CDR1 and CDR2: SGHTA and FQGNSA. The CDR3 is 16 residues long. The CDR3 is CASSPVLDRKLWGYTF. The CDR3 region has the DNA TGTGCCAGCAGCCCGGTATTAGACAGGAAACTTTGGGGCTACACCTTC.

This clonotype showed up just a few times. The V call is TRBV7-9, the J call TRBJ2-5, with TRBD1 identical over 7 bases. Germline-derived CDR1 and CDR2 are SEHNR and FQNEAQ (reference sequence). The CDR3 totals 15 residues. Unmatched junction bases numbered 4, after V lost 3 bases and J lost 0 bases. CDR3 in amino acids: CASSLGQRNQETQYF. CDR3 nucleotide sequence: TGTGCCAGCAGCTTGGGACAGCGCAACCAAGAGACCCAGTACTTC. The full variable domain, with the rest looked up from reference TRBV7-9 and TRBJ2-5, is DTGVSQNPRHKITKRGQNVTFRCDPISEHNRLYWYRQTLGQGPEFLTYFQNEAQLEKSRLLSDRFSAERPKGSFSTLEIQRTEQGDSAMYLCASSLGQRNQETQYFGPGTRLLVL.

CDR3 loop: CASSPGLAGDFYEQYF. The CDR3 bases are TGTGCCAGTAGTCCGGGACTAGCGGGGGACTTCTACGAGCAGTACTTC. The V call is TRBV19, the J call TRBJ2-7, with 14 bases that match TRBD2. The CDR3 sequence is 16 residues long. V was clipped by 5 bases and J by 3 bases; unmatched bases: 6. The V gene's germline CDR1 is LNHDA and CDR2 SQIVND (reference sequence).

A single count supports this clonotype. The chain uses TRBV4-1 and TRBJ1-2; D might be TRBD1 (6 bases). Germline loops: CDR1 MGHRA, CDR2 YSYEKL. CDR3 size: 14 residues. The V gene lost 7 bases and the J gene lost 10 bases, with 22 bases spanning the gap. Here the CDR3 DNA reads TGCGCCAGCACCCCAGACCAGGGGTCAGTCGACTACACCTTC. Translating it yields CASTPDQGSVDYTF.

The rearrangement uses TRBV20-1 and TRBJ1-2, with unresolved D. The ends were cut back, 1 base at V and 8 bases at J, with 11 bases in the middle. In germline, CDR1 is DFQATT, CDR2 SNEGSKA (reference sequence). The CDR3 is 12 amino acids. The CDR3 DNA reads TGCAGTGCTAGAGTCGGACCTTTGGGCTACACCTTC. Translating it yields CSARVGPLGYTF.

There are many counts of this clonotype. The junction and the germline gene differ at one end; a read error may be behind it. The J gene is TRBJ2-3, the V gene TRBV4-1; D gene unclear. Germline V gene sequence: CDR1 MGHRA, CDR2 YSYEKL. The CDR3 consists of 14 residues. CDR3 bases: TGTGCCAGCAGTCAGGTGGGCAGCACAGATACGCAGTATTTT. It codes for CASSQVGSTDTQYF.

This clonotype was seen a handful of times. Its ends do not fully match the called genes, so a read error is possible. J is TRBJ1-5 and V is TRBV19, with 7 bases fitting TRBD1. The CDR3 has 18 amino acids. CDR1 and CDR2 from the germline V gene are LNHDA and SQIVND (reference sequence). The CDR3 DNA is TGTGCCAGTAGAATAGCAAGGGGGCAATCAGCCTTCAATCAGCCCCAGCATTTT. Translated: CASRIARGQSAFNQPQHF.

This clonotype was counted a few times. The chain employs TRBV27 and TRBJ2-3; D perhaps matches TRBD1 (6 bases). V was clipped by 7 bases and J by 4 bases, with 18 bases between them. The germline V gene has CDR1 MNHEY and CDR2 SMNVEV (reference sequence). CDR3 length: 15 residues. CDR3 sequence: CASMGHQVTPDTQYF. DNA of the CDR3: TGTGCCAGCATGGGACACCAGGTTACGCCAGATACGCAGTATTTT.

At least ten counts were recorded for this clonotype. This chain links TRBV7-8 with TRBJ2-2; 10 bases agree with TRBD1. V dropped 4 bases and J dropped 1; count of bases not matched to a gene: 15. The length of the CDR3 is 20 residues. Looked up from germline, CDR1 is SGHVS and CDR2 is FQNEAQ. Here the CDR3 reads CASSSYHSRDRGLNTGELFF. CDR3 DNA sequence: TGTGCCAGCAGCTCTTACCATTCCCGGGACAGGGGCTTGAACACCGGGGAGCTGTTTTTT.

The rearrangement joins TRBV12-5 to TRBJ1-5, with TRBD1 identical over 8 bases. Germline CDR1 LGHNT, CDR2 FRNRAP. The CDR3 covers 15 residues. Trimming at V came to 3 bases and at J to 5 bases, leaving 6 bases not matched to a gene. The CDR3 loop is CASGFDLDRDQPQHF. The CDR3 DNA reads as TGTGCTAGTGGTTTTGACCTGGACAGGGATCAGCCCCAGCATTTT.

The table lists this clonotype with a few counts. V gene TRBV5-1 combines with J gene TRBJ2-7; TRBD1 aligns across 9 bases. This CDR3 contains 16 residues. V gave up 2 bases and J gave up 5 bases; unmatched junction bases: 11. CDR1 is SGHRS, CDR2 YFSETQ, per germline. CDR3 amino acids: CASSFRTGVRDDEQYF. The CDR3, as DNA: TGCGCCAGCAGCTTCCGGACAGGGGTAAGGGATGACGAGCAGTACTTC.

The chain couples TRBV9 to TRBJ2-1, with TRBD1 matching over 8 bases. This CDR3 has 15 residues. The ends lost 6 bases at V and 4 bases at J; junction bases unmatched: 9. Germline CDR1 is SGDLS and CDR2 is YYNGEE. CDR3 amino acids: CASTTRDRPYNEQFF. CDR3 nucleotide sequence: TGTGCCAGCACCACACGGGACAGGCCATACAATGAGCAGTTCTTC. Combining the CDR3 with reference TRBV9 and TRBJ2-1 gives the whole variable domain DSGVTQTPKHLITATGQRVTLRCSPRSGDLSVYWYQQSLDQGLQFLIQYYNGEERAKGNILERFSAQQFPDLHSELNLSSLELGDSALYFCASTTRDRPYNEQFFGPGTRLTVL.

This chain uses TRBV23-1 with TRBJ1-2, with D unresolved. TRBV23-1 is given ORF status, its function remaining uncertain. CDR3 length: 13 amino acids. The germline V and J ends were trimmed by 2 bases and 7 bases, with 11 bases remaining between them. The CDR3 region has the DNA TGCGCCAGCAGTCAACAAGGAGCTGTTGGCTACACCTTC. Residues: CASSQQGAVGYTF.

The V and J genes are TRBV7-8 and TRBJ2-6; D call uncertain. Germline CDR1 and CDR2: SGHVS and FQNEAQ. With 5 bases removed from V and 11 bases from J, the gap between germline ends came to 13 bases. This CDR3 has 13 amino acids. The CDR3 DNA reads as TGTGCCAGCAGCACCCGGACGCAGTACGTCCTGACTTTC. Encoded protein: CASSTRTQYVLTF.

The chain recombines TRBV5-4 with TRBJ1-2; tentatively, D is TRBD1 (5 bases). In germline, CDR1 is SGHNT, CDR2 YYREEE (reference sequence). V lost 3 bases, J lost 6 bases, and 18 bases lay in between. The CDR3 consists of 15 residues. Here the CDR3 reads CASSYDSVRVDGYTF. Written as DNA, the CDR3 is TGTGCCAGCAGCTACGACAGCGTGAGGGTCGATGGCTACACCTTC.

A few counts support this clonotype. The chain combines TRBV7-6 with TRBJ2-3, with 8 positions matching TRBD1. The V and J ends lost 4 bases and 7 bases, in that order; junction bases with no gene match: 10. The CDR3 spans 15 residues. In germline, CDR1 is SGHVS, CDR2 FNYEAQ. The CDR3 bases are TGTGCCAGCAGCTCAGGGACAGGAGGCGAGTATACGCAGTATTTT. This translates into CASSSGTGGEYTQYF.

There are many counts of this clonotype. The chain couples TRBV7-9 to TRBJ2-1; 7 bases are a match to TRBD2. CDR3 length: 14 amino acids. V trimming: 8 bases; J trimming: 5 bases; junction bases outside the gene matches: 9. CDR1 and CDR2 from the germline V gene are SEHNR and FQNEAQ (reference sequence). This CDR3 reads CASHRLAVNNEQFF. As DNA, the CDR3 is TGTGCCAGCCATCGGCTAGCGGTAAACAATGAGCAGTTCTTC.

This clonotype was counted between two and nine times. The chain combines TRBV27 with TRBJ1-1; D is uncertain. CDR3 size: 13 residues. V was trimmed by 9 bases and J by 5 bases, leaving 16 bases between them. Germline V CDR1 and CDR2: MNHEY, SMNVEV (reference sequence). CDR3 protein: CASTRGSLTEAFF. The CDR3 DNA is TGTGCCAGTACCCGGGGTTCCCTGACTGAAGCTTTCTTT.

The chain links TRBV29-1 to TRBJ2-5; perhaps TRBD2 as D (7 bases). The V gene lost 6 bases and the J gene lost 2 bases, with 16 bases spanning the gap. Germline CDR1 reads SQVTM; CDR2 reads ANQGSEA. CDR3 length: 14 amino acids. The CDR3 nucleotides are TGCAGCGTGAGGGGGGGGGGGGGGCAAGAGACCCAGTACTTC. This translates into CSVRGGGGQETQYF.